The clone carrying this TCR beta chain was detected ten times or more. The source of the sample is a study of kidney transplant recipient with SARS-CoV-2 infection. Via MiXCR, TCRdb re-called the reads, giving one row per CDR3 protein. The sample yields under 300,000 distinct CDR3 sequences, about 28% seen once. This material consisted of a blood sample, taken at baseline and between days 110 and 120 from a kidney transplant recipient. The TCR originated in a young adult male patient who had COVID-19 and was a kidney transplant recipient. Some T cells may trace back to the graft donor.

The CDR3 loop reads CASSLGTGHTYEQYF. Written as DNA, the CDR3 is TGTGCCAGCAGTTTAGGTACAGGGCATACCTACGAGCAGTACTTC. The chain couples TRBV12-3 or TRBV12-4 to TRBJ2-7, with D perhaps matching TRBD1 (6 bases). V was shortened by 1 base and J by 2 bases, with 12 bases between the two germline ends. This CDR3 spans 15 amino acids.